This record concerns one T cell receptor beta chain sequence. This sample was included in a study of blood T cell repertoires in COVID-19. Overall study context: PBMCs, B-cell-depleted T cells, or T cells were the source of the cDNA or gDNA that made up the material.

Germline CDR1 is KGHSH and CDR2 is LQKENI. This CDR3 has 19 amino acids. The V gene lost 2 bases and the J gene lost 8 bases, with 25 bases spanning the gap. The participants were between roughly 18 and 89 years old and came from roughly 25 US areas. Participant-reported clinical history was the basis for cohort assignment. Donors of Cohort 3 who recovered were those that had two negative PCRs, clearance, or symptom resolution. Sequencing was performed with immunoSEQ multiplex PCR; in TCRdb, only in-frame clones are kept and a portion is missing. This repertoire shows 250,000 to 300,000 clones, roughly 86% found once; its top ten account for 1.9%.

Sequencing used PBMCs or T cells enriched from blood (not recorded which). The clonotype comes from an older woman who had recovered from COVID-19. V is TRBV18 and J is TRBJ1-6; no clear D. This CDR3 reads CASSPGNPSRTRLHSPLHF. DNA of the CDR3: TGTGCCAGCTCACCAGGTAACCCAAGCAGGACTCGTTTACATTCACCCCTCCACTTT.